These 5 T cell receptor beta chains originate from one sample sequenced in a study of cytomegalovirus exposure and HLA in healthy donors. Use of 60 Vbeta and 13 Jbeta primers characterized the PCR. TCRdb's copy holds only in-frame clones and misses some; the assay was immunoSEQ multiplex PCR. The sample comprises around 130,000 clones, 70% to 80% of which are singletons, and roughly 3% rests with the top ten. Sequenced input: PBMCs. The receptors shown here come from a young man in good health and CMV-seronegative.

V and J are TRBV10-3 and TRBJ1-5, with D perhaps matching TRBD1 (6 bases). The CDR3 consists of 15 residues. CDR1 is ENHRY and CDR2 is SYGVKD in the germline V gene. The V end was cut by 2 bases, the J end by 3 bases, with 11 bases between. DNA of the CDR3: TGTGCCATCAGTGAGCCAGGGGCCAACAATCAGCCCCAGCATTTT. This translates into CAISEPGANNQPQHF.

V is TRBV7-8 and J is TRBJ1-3; D is unresolved. V lost 1 base to trimming and J lost 0 bases, with 7 bases between them. This CDR3 region has 15 residues. Germline V gene lookup returns CDR1 SGHVS and CDR2 FQNEAQ. The CDR3 region is CASSLVRSSGNTIYF. In DNA form, the CDR3 reads TGTGCCAGCAGCTTAGTTCGTAGCTCTGGAAACACCATATATTTT.

J is TRBJ1-5 and V is TRBV28; 8 nucleotides align to TRBD1. V shed 6 bases, J shed 0 bases, and the junction held 4 bases outside the gene matches. Germline V CDR1 and CDR2: MDHEN, SYDVKM. This CDR3 spans 15 amino acids. The CDR3 here is CASRPGGISNQPQHF. The CDR3 nucleotides are TGTGCCAGCAGGCCAGGGGGCATTAGCAATCAGCCCCAGCATTTT.

The rearrangement uses TRBV4-1 and TRBJ1-3, with 7 bases aligning to TRBD1. Germline assignment: CDR1 MGHRA and CDR2 YSYEKL. The ends lost 5 bases at V and 1 base at J; junction bases unmatched: 5. The CDR3 sequence is 15 residues long. The CDR3 region is CASSTQGFSGNTIYF. The CDR3 DNA reads as TGCGCCAGCAGCACACAGGGGTTTTCTGGAAACACCATATATTTT.

This clone was counted only a few times. The J gene is TRBJ1-5, the V gene TRBV6-1; maybe TRBD1 (6 bases). V lost 5 bases and J 0 bases, leaving 11 bases between the germline ends. This CDR3 is built from 15 residues. In germline, CDR1 is MNHNS, CDR2 SASEGT. The CDR3 spells CASSLEQGSNQPQHF. CDR3 DNA: TGTGCCAGCAGTCTGGAACAGGGTAGCAATCAGCCCCAGCATTTT.